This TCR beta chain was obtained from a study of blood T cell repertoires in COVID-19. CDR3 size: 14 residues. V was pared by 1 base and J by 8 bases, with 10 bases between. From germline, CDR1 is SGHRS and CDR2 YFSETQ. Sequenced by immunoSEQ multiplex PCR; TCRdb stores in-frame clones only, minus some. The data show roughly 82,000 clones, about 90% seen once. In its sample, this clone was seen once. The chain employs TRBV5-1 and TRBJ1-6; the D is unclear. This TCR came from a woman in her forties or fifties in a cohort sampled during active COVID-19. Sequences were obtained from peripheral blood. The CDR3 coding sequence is TGCGCCAGCAGCTTGAGCAGCGACGATTCACCCCTCCACTTT. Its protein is CASSLSSDDSPLHF.